Following are 20 T cell receptor beta chains from one sample sequenced in a study of shared clonotypes between healthy human individuals. Sequencing used immunoSEQ multiplex PCR; TCRdb keeps in-frame clones, though not all of them. Counted here are around 690,000 clones, 90% occurring once; the ten biggest clones make up 34%. The specimen sequenced was memory CD8+ T cells from PBMCs. The subset here: CD45RO+ cells pooled with CCR7-negative TemRA cells. Receptor source: a man between 18 and 29 years old in good health. Some clones in this sample may be carry-over from other donors' samples.

The chain links TRBV13 to TRBJ1-2, with TRBD1 matching 11 bases. Trimming cost V 6 bases and J 7 bases; bases outside gene matches: 13. The CDR3 runs to 16 residues. Germline lookup yields CDR1 PRHDT and CDR2 FYEKMQ (reference sequence). The CDR3 sequence is CASRRTGGSLGSGYTF. The CDR3 DNA sequence: TGTGCCAGCAGGAGGACAGGGGGCAGTCTGGGTAGTGGCTACACCTTC.

The CDR3 here is CASSFTGGPTGELFF. The CDR3 DNA follows: TGCGCCAGCAGTTTTACAGGGGGCCCGACCGGGGAGCTGTTTTTT. This sequence joins TRBV5-1 and TRBJ2-2; 9 bases are shared with TRBD1. The CDR3 extends over 15 amino acids. The J segment lost 5 bases and the V segment lost 5 bases, leaving 7 bases of the junction unmatched. From germline, CDR1 is SGHRS and CDR2 YFSETQ. Full variable domain (outside the CDR3, taken from reference TRBV5-1 and TRBJ2-2): KAGVTQTPRYLIKTRGQQVTLSCSPISGHRSVSWYQQTPGQGLQFLFEYFSETQRNKGNFPGRFSGRQFSNSRSEMNVSTLELGDSALYLCASSFTGGPTGELFFGEGSRLTVL.

V usage is TRBV29-1 and J usage is TRBJ2-1; no clear D. In germline, CDR1 is SQVTM, CDR2 ANQGSEA. CDR3 length equals 14 residues. V dropped 3 bases and J dropped 7 bases, with 16 bases sitting between them. Here the CDR3 DNA reads TGCAGCGTTGACTCGTCTGCTCTTGGGAATGAGCAGTTCTTC. It translates to CSVDSSALGNEQFF.

The chain uses TRBV4-1 and TRBJ2-7, with TRBD2 matching over 9 bases. The J segment lost 2 bases and the V segment lost 2 bases, leaving 4 bases of the junction unmatched. Germline V gives CDR1 MGHRA, CDR2 YSYEKL. The CDR3 is 15 residues long. CDR3 loop: CASSQLAGNPYEQYF. CDR3 in DNA: TGCGCCAGCAGCCAACTAGCGGGAAACCCCTACGAGCAGTACTTC.

This chain links TRBV6-5 with TRBJ2-2; D possibly corresponds to TRBD2 (6 bases). CDR3 length: 12 residues. The germline V and J ends were trimmed by 10 bases and 5 bases, with 11 bases remaining between them. Germline-derived CDR1 and CDR2 are MNHEY and SVGAGI. CDR3 nucleotide sequence: TGTGCCACCGGGACTGATACCGGGGAGCTGTTTTTT. Residues: CATGTDTGELFF.

V is TRBV9 and J is TRBJ1-1, with TRBD1 matching over 7 bases. The CDR3 covers 17 residues. V trimming: 2 bases; J trimming: 9 bases; junction bases outside the gene matches: 19. The germline V gene has CDR1 SGDLS and CDR2 YYNGEE. CDR3 sequence: CASSVPPAIEGATKAFF. The CDR3 DNA reads TGTGCCAGCAGCGTTCCGCCCGCTATCGAGGGGGCGACGAAAGCTTTCTTT.

The chain employs TRBV2 and TRBJ1-1, with D maybe TRBD1 (6 bases). V gave up 4 bases and J gave up 6 bases, with 21 bases separating them. The CDR3 runs 16 residues. CDR1 is SNHLY, CDR2 FYNNEI, per germline. The chain's CDR3 is CASSGEFRGLKSEAFF. In DNA form, the CDR3 reads TGTGCCAGCAGTGGAGAGTTCCGGGGGCTTAAGTCTGAAGCTTTCTTT.

V and J are TRBV25-1 and TRBJ1-4, with D unresolved. Germline V gives CDR1 MGHDK, CDR2 SYGVNS. V gave up 1 base and J gave up 4 bases, with 7 bases separating them. The CDR3 extends over 14 amino acids. The CDR3 DNA follows: TGTGCCAGCAGTGAATCATCGGTTAATGAAAAACTGTTTTTT. This encodes CASSESSVNEKLFF.

This chain connects TRBV7-5 to TRBJ1-4. TRBV7-5 is labeled a pseudogene. The CDR3 is 18 residues long. The CDR3 DNA reads TGTGTCAGAAGCTCCGGGGACCGAGATACAGCAACTAATGAAAAACTGTTTTTT. This gives the protein CVRSSGDRDTATNEKLFF.

This chain uses TRBV30 with TRBJ1-4; no reliable D call. Germline values: CDR1 GTSNPN, CDR2 SVGIG (reference sequence). This CDR3 has 13 amino acids. V lost 0 bases, J lost 6 bases, and 8 bases lay in between. Here the CDR3 DNA reads TGTGCCTGGAGTGTATCCCAGCATGAAAAACTGTTTTTT. Translation gives CAWSVSQHEKLFF.

The V call is TRBV27, the J call TRBJ2-1, with 9 nucleotides matching TRBD1. The CDR3 spans 14 residues. V lost 6 bases to trimming and J lost 6 bases; unmatched junction nucleotides: 6. From germline, CDR1 is MNHEY and CDR2 SMNVEV (reference sequence). CDR3 sequence: CASRDRGFGNEQFF. The CDR3 DNA follows: TGTGCCAGCAGAGACAGGGGGTTCGGCAATGAGCAGTTCTTC.

The V and J genes are TRBV14 and TRBJ2-7; D ambiguous. The germline gives CDR1 SGHDN, CDR2 FVKESK. There are 12 residues in the CDR3. Trimming removed 4 bases at V and 3 bases at J, with 7 bases between. The CDR3 nucleotides are TGTGCCAGCAGCCCGACGTTCTACGAGCAGTACTTC. As protein: CASSPTFYEQYF.

A remark on this clone: The sample contains more than one DNA sequence encoding this CDR3. The chain couples TRBV7-9 to TRBJ2-7, with 7 bases aligning to TRBD2. CDR3 length: 11 residues. Per germline, CDR1 SEHNR and CDR2 FQNEAQ (reference sequence). The V segment lost 5 bases and the J segment 6 bases; nucleotides outside the gene matches: 1. CDR3 region: CASSPGGEQYF. For the CDR3, the DNA is TGTGCCAGCAGCCCGGGGGGCGAGCAGTACTTC.

A single count supports this clone. V gene TRBV18 combines with J gene TRBJ1-6; the D is unclear. V was shortened by 2 bases and J by 9 bases, with 11 bases between the two germline ends. CDR1 KGHSH and CDR2 LQKENI come from the germline V gene. The CDR3 covers 14 residues. The CDR3 bases are TGTGCCAGCTCACCAGGACTGGGGAGTTCACCCCTCCACTTT. It specifies CASSPGLGSSPLHF.

The V gene is TRBV2, the J gene TRBJ2-7; 11 bases are shared with TRBD2. The CDR3 runs 14 residues. V shed 4 bases and J 6 bases; nucleotides not matched to a gene: 5. Germline assignment: CDR1 SNHLY and CDR2 FYNNEI. CDR3 bases: TGTGCCAGCAGTGGTACTAGCGGGAGAAGCGAGCAGTACTTC. Amino acid sequence: CASSGTSGRSEQYF.

This sequence joins TRBV11-2 and TRBJ2-7; TRBD1 matches at 9 bases. V was clipped by 5 bases and J by 4 bases; unmatched bases: 3. This CDR3 has 13 residues. CDR1 and CDR2 (germline): SGHAT, FQNNGV. DNA of the CDR3: TGTGCCAGCAGCGAGGACAGGGGTTACGAGCAGTACTTC. This encodes CASSEDRGYEQYF.

V usage is TRBV27 and J usage is TRBJ1-1; maybe TRBD1 (6 bases). The CDR3 covers 15 residues. The V gene lost 4 bases and the J gene lost 1 base, with 13 bases spanning the gap. Germline CDR1 is MNHEY and CDR2 is SMNVEV (reference sequence). CDR3 in DNA: TGTGCCAGCAGTTATAGGGGGGGCCCGAACACTGAAGCTTTCTTT. It specifies CASSYRGGPNTEAFF.

Concerning this clone: At the DNA level, this CDR3 is encoded by other sequences in the same sample as well. The chain combines TRBV7-3 with TRBJ2-2; unclear D gene. The germline CDR1 and CDR2 sequences are SGHTA and FQGTGA. Trimming pared 3 bases from V and 5 bases from J, leaving 4 bases between. The CDR3 consists of 12 residues. CDR3 nucleotide sequence: TGTGCCAGCAGCTTTGGGACCGGGGAGCTGTTTTTT. The encoded protein is CASSFGTGELFF.

V usage is TRBV7-9 and J usage is TRBJ2-7, with a tentative D call TRBD2 (6 bases). The CDR3 totals 15 residues. Trimming shortened V by 1 base and J by 5 bases, and 15 bases separated the two germline ends. Germline V gives CDR1 SEHNR, CDR2 FQNEAQ (reference sequence). CDR3 sequence reads: CASSLGRGPGDEQYF. In nucleotides, the CDR3 is TGTGCCAGCAGCTTAGGAAGGGGCCCGGGAGACGAGCAGTACTTC.

The rearrangement links TRBV7-9 to TRBJ2-7, with 11 bases lining up with TRBD1. Germline trimming cut 5 bases from V and 5 bases from J; bases unmatched to any gene: 8. Per the germline V gene, CDR1 is SEHNR and CDR2 is FQNEAQ (reference sequence). The CDR3 length is 15 residues. The CDR3 nucleotides read TGTGCCAGCAGCCACCCGGGACAGGGGGTCGACGAGCAGTACTTC. It yields the protein CASSHPGQGVDEQYF.